This T cell receptor (beta chain) stems from a study of shared clonotypes between healthy human individuals. The CDR3 length is 15 residues. V was pared by 6 bases and J by 2 bases, with 14 bases between. Germline CDR1 reads MNHNS; CDR2 reads SASEGT. Recent vaccinations or acute infections were absent in the healthy HIV-negative adult donors. Using immunoSEQ multiplex PCR, the repertoire was profiled, and TCRdb retains in-frame clones only, with some absent. Of about 2 million clones listed, 85% to 95% were seen once; the top ten hold roughly 0.13%. The J gene is TRBJ2-1, the V gene TRBV6-1; D may be TRBD1 or TRBD2 (5 bases each). Sample: naive CD4+ T cells sorted from blood. As to subset: CD45RA+ positively selected. This clonotype originated in a man aged 18 to 35 in good health. In nucleotides, the CDR3 is TGTGCCAGCAGCCCCTCCCGGGACGCCTACAATGAGCAGTTCTTC. As protein: CASSPSRDAYNEQFF.